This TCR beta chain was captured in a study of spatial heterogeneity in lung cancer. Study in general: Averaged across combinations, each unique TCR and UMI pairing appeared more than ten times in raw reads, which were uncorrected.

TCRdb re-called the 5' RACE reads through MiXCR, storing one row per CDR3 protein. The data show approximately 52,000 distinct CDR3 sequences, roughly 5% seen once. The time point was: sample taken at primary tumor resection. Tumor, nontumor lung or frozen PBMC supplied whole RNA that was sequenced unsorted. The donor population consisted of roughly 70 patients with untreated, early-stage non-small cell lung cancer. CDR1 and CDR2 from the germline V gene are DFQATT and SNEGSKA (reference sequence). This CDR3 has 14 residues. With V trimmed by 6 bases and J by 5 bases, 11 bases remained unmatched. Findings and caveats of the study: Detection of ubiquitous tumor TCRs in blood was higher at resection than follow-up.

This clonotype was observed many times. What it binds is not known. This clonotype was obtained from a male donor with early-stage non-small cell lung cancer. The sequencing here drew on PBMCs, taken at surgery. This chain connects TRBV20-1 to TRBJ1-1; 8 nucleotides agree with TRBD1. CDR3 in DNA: TGCAGTGCAACGACAAGGGACAGGAGGACTGAAGCTTTCTTT. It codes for CSATTRDRRTEAFF.